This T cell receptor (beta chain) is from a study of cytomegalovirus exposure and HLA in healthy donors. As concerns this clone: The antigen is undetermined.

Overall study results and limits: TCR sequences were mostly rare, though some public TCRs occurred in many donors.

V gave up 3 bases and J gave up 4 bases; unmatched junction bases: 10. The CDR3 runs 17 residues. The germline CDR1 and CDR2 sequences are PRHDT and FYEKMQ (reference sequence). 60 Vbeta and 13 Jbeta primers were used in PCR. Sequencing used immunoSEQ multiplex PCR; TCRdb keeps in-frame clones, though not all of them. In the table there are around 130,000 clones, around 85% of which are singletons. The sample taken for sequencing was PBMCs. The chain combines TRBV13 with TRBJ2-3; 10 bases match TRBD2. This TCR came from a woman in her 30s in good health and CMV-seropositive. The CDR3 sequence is CASSFDLTSGDPDTQYF. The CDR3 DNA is TGTGCCAGCAGCTTTGACCTCACTAGCGGGGATCCAGATACGCAGTATTTT.